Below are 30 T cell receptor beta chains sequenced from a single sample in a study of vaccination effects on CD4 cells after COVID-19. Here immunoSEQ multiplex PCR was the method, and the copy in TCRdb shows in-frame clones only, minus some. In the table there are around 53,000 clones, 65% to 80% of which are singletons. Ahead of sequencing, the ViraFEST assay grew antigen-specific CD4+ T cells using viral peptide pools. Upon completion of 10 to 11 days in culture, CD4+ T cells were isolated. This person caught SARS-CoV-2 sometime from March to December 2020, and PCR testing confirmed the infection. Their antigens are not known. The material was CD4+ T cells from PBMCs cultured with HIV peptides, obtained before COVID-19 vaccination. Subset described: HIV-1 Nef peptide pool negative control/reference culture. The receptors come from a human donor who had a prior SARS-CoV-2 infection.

The CDR3 reads CASSPPGDRANYGYTF. As DNA, the CDR3 is TGTGCCAGCAGCCCGCCCGGTGACAGGGCGAACTATGGCTACACCTTC. The chain employs TRBV25-1 and TRBJ1-2; TRBD1 agrees at 7 bases. Unmatched junction bases numbered 12, after V lost 6 bases and J lost 2 bases. The CDR3 is 16 amino acids. Germline V gene data show CDR1 as MGHDK and CDR2 as SYGVNS.

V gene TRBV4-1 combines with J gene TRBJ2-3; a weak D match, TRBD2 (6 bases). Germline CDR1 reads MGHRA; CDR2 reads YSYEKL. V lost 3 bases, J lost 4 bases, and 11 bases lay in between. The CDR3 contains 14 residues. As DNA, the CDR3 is TGCGCCAGCAGCCAGGACTCGGGGGCAGATACGCAGTATTTT. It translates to CASSQDSGADTQYF.

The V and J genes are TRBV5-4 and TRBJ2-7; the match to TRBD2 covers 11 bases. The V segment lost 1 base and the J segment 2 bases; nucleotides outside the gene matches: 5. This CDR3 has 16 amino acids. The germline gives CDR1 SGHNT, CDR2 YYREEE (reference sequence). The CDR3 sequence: CASSLLAGGGTYEQYF. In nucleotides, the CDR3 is TGTGCCAGCAGCTTGCTAGCGGGAGGTGGGACCTACGAGCAGTACTTC.

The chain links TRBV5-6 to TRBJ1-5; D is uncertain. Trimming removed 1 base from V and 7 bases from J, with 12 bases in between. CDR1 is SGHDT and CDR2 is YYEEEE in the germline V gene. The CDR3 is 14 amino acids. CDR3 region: CASSLWIGPQPQHF. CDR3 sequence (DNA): TGTGCCAGCAGCTTGTGGATAGGGCCCCAGCCCCAGCATTTT.

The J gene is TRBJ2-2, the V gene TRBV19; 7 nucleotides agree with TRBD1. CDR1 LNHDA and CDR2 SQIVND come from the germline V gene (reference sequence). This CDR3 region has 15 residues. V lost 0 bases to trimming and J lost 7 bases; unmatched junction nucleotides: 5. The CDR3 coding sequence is TGTGCCAGTAGTATAGACAGGGGGTATCACGGGGAGCTGTTTTTT. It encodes CASSIDRGYHGELFF.

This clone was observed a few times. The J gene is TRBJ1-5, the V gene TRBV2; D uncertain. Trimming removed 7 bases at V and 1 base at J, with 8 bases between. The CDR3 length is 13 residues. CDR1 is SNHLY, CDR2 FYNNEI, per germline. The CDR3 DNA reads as TGTGCCAGCAAGAGACAAAGCAATCAGCCCCAGCATTTT. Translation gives CASKRQSNQPQHF. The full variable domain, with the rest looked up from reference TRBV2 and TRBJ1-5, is EPEVTQTPSHQVTQMGQEVILRCVPISNHLYFYWYRQILGQKVEFLVSFYNNEISEKSEIFDDQFSVERPDGSNFTLKIRSTKLEDSAMYFCASKRQSNQPQHFGDGTRLSIL.

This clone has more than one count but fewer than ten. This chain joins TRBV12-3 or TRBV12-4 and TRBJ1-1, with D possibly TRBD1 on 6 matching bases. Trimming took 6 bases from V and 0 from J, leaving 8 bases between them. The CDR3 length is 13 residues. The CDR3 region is CASRRDMNTEAFF. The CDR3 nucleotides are TGTGCCAGCAGGAGGGACATGAACACTGAAGCTTTCTTT.

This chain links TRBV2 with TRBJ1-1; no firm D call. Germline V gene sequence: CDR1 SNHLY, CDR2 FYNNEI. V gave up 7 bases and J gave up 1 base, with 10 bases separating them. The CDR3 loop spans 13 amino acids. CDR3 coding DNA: TGTGCCAGCACGGGGTTGGAGAACACTGAAGCTTTCTTT. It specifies CASTGLENTEAFF. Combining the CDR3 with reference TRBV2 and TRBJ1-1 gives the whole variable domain EPEVTQTPSHQVTQMGQEVILRCVPISNHLYFYWYRQILGQKVEFLVSFYNNEISEKSEIFDDQFSVERPDGSNFTLKIRSTKLEDSAMYFCASTGLENTEAFFGQGTRLTVV.

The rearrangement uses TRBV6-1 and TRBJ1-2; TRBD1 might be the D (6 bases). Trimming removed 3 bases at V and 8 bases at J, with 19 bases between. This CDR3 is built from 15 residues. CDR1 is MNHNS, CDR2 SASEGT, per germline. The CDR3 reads CASSDTRDTLWGYTF. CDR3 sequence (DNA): TGTGCCAGCAGTGATACCCGGGACACCCTGTGGGGCTACACCTTC.

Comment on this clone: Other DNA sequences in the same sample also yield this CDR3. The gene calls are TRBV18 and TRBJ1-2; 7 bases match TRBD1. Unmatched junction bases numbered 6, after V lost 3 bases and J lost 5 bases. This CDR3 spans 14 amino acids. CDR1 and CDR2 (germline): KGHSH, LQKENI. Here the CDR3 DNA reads TGTGCCAGCTCACCTTCCGGGACAGATTATGGCTACACCTTC. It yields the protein CASSPSGTDYGYTF.

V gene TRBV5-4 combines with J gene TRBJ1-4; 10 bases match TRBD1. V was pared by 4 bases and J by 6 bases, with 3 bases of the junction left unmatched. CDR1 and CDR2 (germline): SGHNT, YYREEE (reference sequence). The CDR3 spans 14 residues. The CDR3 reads CASSRGQGDEKLFF. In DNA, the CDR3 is TGTGCCAGCAGCCGCGGACAGGGGGATGAAAAACTGTTTTTT.

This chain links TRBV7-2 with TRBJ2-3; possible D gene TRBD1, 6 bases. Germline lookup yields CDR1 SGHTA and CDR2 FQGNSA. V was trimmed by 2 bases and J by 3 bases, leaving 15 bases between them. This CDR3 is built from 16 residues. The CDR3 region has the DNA TGTGCCAGCAGCTTACAGGGGAGTAGATTAACAGATACGCAGTATTTT. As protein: CASSLQGSRLTDTQYF.

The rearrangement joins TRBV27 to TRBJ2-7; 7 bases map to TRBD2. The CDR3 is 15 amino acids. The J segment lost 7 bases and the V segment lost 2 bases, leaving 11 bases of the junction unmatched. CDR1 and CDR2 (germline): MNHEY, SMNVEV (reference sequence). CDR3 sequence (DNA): TGTGCCAGCAGTTTACGCGGGGGATTAATATTGGAGCAGTACTTC. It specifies CASSLRGGLILEQYF.

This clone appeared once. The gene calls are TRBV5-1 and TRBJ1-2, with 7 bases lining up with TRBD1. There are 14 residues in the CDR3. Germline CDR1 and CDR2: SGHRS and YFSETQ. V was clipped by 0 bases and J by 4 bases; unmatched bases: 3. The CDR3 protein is CASSLGQGPYGYTF. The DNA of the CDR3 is TGCGCCAGCAGCTTGGGACAGGGTCCCTATGGCTACACCTTC.

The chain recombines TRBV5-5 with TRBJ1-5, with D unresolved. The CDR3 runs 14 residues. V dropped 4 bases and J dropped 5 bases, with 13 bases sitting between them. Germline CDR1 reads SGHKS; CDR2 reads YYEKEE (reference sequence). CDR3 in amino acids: CASSLQGSYQPQHF. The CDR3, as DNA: TGTGCCAGCAGCCTTCAAGGTAGTTATCAGCCCCAGCATTTT.

CDR3 in DNA: TGTGCCAGCATTAAGGGACAGAGCAATCAGCCCCAGCATTTT. It yields the protein CASIKGQSNQPQHF. V is TRBV28 and J is TRBJ1-5; 7 positions agree with TRBD1. Germline V gene data show CDR1 as MDHEN and CDR2 as SYDVKM. Germline trimming cut 7 bases from V and 1 base from J; bases unmatched to any gene: 4. This CDR3 is built from 14 residues.

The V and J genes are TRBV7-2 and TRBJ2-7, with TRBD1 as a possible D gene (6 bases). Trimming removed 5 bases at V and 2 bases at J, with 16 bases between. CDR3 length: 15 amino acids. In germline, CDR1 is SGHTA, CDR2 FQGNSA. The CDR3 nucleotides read TGTGCCAGCAGCCCGACTGGGGGCAGCACCTACGAGCAGTACTTC. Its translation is CASSPTGGSTYEQYF.

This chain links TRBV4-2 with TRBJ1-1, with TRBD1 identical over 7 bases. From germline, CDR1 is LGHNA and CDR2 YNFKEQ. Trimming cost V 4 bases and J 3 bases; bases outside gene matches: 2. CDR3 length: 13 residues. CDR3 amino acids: CASSLRGDTEAFF. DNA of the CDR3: TGTGCCAGCAGCCTCAGGGGGGACACTGAAGCTTTCTTT.

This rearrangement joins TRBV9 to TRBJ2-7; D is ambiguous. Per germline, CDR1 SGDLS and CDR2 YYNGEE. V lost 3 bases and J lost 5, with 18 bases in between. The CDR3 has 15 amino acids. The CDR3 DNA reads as TGTGCCAGCAGCGCGGCCGGGCCGCTTTCGCACGAGCAGTACTTC. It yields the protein CASSAAGPLSHEQYF.

The CDR3 nucleotides read TGCGCCAGCAGCACCCGGGGGGGCGCCGGGGATACGCAGTATTTT. It encodes CASSTRGGAGDTQYF. The V call is TRBV5-1, the J call TRBJ2-3, with TRBD2 matching 8 bases. The V gene's germline CDR1 is SGHRS and CDR2 YFSETQ. V dropped 4 bases and J dropped 6; count of bases not matched to a gene: 10. The CDR3 is made up of 15 amino acids.

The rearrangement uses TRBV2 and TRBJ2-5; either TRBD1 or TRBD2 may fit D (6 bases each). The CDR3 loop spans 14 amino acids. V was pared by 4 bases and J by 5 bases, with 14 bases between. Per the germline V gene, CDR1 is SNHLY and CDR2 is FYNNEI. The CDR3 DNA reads TGTGCCAGCAGTGCGGGGGCAGCTGGGGAGACCCAGTACTTC. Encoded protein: CASSAGAAGETQYF.

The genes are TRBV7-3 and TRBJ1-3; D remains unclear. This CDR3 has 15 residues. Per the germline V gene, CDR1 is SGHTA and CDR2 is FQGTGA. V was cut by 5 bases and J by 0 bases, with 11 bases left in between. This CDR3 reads CASSPPGCSGNTIYF. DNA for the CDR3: TGTGCCAGCAGCCCCCCGGGGTGCTCTGGAAACACCATATATTTT.

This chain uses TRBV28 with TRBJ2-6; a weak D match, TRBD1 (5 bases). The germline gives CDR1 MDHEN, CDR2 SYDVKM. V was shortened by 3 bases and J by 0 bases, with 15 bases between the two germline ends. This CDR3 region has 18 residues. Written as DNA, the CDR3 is TGTGCCAGCAGTTTTTGGGGCAGACGGACCTCTGGGGCCAACGTCCTGACTTTC. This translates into CASSFWGRRTSGANVLTF.

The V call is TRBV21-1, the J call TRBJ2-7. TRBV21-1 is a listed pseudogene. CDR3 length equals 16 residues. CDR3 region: CASSKARTSSSYEQYF. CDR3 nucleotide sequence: TGTGCCAGCAGCAAAGCGCGGACCTCAAGCTCCTACGAGCAGTACTTC.

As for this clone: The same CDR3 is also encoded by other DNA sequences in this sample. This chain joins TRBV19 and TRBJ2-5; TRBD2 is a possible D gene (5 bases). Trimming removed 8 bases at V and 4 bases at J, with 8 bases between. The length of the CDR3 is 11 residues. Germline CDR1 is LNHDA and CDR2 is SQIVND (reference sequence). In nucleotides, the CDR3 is TGTGCCAGTCGGGGTGGAGAGACCCAGTACTTC. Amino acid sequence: CASRGGETQYF.

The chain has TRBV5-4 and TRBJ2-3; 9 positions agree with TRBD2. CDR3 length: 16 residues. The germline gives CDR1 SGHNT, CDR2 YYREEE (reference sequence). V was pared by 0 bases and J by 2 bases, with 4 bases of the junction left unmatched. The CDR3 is CASSLGLAGSTDTQYF. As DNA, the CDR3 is TGTGCCAGCAGCTTGGGCCTAGCGGGGTCCACAGATACGCAGTATTTT.

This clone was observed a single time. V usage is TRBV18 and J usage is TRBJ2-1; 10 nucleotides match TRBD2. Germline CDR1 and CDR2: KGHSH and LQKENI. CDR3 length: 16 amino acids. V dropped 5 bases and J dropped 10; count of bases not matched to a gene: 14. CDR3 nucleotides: TGTGCCAGCTCATTATATAGCGGGAGGCCCCCTCTAGAGCAGTTCTTC. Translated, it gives CASSLYSGRPPLEQFF.

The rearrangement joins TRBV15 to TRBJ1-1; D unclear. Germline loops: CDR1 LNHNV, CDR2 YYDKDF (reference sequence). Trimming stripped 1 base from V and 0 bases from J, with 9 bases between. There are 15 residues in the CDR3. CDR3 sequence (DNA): TGTGCCACCAGCAGAGGCGGATCCATGAACACTGAAGCTTTCTTT. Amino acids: CATSRGGSMNTEAFF.

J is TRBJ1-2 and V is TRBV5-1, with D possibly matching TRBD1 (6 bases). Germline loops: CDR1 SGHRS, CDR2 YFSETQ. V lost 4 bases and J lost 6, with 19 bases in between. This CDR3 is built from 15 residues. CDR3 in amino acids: CASSAGQRDPNGYTF. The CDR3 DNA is TGCGCCAGCAGCGCAGGACAGCGCGACCCGAATGGCTACACCTTC.

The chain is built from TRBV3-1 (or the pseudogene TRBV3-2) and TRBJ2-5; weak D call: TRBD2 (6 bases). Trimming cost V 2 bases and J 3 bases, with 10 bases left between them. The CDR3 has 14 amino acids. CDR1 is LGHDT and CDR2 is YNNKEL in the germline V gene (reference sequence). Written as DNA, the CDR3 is TGTGCCAGCAGCCAACAGGGCGGGAAAGAGACCCAGTACTTC. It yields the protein CASSQQGGKETQYF.